Included here is one T cell receptor beta chain sequence, with context. This sample is drawn from a study of tumor-infiltrating lymphocytes in oesophageal squamous cell carcinoma. Via MiXCR, TCRdb re-called the PCR reads, giving one row per CDR3 protein. Here the sample spans about 20,000 distinct CDR3 sequences, under 45% being singletons. Trimming removed 7 bases from V and 6 bases from J, with 18 bases in between. The CDR3 totals 13 residues. Germline V gene data show CDR1 as DFQATT and CDR2 as SNEGSKA (reference sequence). This receptor was identified in a male donor with esophageal squamous cell carcinoma. Sequences were obtained from esophageal tumor tissue. This rearrangement joins TRBV20-1 to TRBJ1-1; D is possibly TRBD1 (5 bases). The CDR3, as DNA: TGCAGTGTCCAGAGGGACGGTGGCGCTGAAGCTTTCTTT. This codes for CSVQRDGGAEAFF.